This T cell receptor beta chain was sequenced for a study of cytomegalovirus exposure and HLA in healthy donors. CDR3 length: 16 amino acids. V lost 1 base and J 5 bases, leaving 17 bases between the germline ends. The germline V gene has CDR1 SGHVS and CDR2 FQNEAQ. In the PCR, 60 Vbeta and 13 Jbeta primers were used. Clones were read by immunoSEQ multiplex PCR, and TCRdb kept only the in-frame ones, dropping some. The repertoire holds some 140,000 clones, with roughly 80% as singletons. General study points: Altogether, some 170 TCR beta chains were recorded as cytomegalovirus-associated. Common viral pathogens seemed, in a later analysis, to connect with several of the most significant clusters. Most TCR beta V segments were productive about 87% or about 30% of the time in an earlier analysis.

On this clone itself: Its target is unknown.

The receptor was derived from a man aged 18 to 30 in good health and CMV-seronegative. Sequenced input: PBMCs. The chain has TRBV7-8 and TRBJ2-5, with D possibly matching TRBD2 (5 bases). CDR3 DNA: TGTGCCAGCAGCTTAGAGGAGGCCCCACCGGGGGAGACCCAGTACTTC. It specifies CASSLEEAPPGETQYF.